Shown below are 17 T cell receptor beta chains from a single sample sequenced in a study of blood T cell repertoires in COVID-19. Here immunoSEQ multiplex PCR was the method, and the copy in TCRdb shows in-frame clones only, minus some. The sample shows more than 200,000 clones, about 90% of them seen only once. Sequenced: PBMCs or T cells enriched from blood (not recorded which). Receptors were obtained from a woman aged 18 to 35 who had recovered from COVID-19.

V gene TRBV19 combines with J gene TRBJ2-2, with 12 bases aligning to TRBD2. Per the germline V gene, CDR1 is LNHDA and CDR2 is SQIVND (reference sequence). Germline trimming cut 6 bases from V and 7 bases from J; bases unmatched to any gene: 9. The CDR3 extends over 16 amino acids. The CDR3 DNA reads TGTGCCAGTAGGAACGGACTAGCGGGATTTATCGGGGAGCTGTTTTTT. Translated, it gives CASRNGLAGFIGELFF.

The gene calls are TRBV6-2 or TRBV6-3 and TRBJ1-1, with no clear D. This CDR3 has 11 residues. CDR1 and CDR2 (germline): MNHEY, SVGEGT. Trimming shortened V by 2 bases and J by 8 bases, and 6 bases separated the two germline ends. CDR3 coding DNA: TGTGCCAGCAGTTACGCGGGCGAAGCTTTCTTT. Translated: CASSYAGEAFF.

The V call is TRBV6-6, the J call TRBJ1-2; 8 nucleotides match TRBD1. Trimming at V came to 0 bases and at J to 7 bases, leaving 4 bases not matched to a gene. Per the germline V gene, CDR1 is MNHNY and CDR2 is SVGAGI (reference sequence). CDR3 length: 14 amino acids. CDR3 DNA: TGTGCCAGCAGTTACTCTACAGACAGGGGTGGCTACACCTTC. Protein product: CASSYSTDRGGYTF.

The chain employs TRBV5-1 and TRBJ2-5, with 12 positions matching TRBD1. Per the germline V gene, CDR1 is SGHRS and CDR2 is YFSETQ. The V segment lost 3 bases and the J segment 7 bases; nucleotides outside the gene matches: 10. This CDR3 has 16 amino acids. DNA for the CDR3: TGCGCCAGCAGCTATTCCGGGACAGGGGGCAAGGTGACCCAGTACTTC. Translated, it gives CASSYSGTGGKVTQYF.

V and J are TRBV10-3 and TRBJ2-7; D gene uncertain. The germline V gene encodes CDR1 ENHRY and CDR2 SYGVKD. With 3 bases removed from V and 1 base from J, the gap between germline ends came to 4 bases. The CDR3 runs 12 residues. This chain's CDR3 is CAISELSYEQYF. CDR3 sequence (DNA): TGTGCCATCAGTGAACTGTCCTACGAGCAGTACTTC.

The chain recombines TRBV28 with TRBJ1-4; D is possibly TRBD1 (5 bases). The CDR3 consists of 13 residues. CDR1 MDHEN and CDR2 SYDVKM come from the germline V gene. V lost 7 bases to trimming and J lost 7 bases, with 13 bases between them. CDR3 protein: CASNGGTGEKLFF. DNA of the CDR3: TGTGCCAGCAATGGAGGGACGGGTGAAAAACTGTTTTTT.

The rearrangement uses TRBV4-1 and TRBJ2-7; D not resolved. Germline V CDR1 and CDR2: MGHRA, YSYEKL. The CDR3 is 13 amino acids. Trimming took off 1 base at V and 7 bases at J, with 11 bases between the two ends. CDR3 nucleotide sequence: TGCGCCAGCAGCCAAGCCCCCATGGAGGAGCAGTACTTC. It is translated as CASSQAPMEEQYF.

The chain combines TRBV4-1 with TRBJ2-1; 8 bases are shared with TRBD2. Germline V gene data show CDR1 as MGHRA and CDR2 as YSYEKL. The ends lost 1 base at V and 4 bases at J; junction bases unmatched: 6. The CDR3 loop spans 16 amino acids. CDR3 sequence: CASSQGSSGVYNEQFF. As DNA, the CDR3 is TGCGCCAGCAGCCAAGGGAGTAGCGGGGTGTACAATGAGCAGTTCTTC.

This clone was detected only a few times. CDR3 coding DNA: TGTGCCAGCAGCCAAGGGTCAGGGGCCTATGGCTACACCTTC. It encodes CASSQGSGAYGYTF. The chain joins TRBV4-2 to TRBJ1-2; tentatively, D is TRBD1 (6 bases). Germline loops: CDR1 LGHNA, CDR2 YNFKEQ. Trimming cost V 1 base and J 4 bases, with 10 bases left between them. The CDR3 consists of 14 residues.

The chain is built from TRBV20-1 and TRBJ1-2; 8 nucleotides agree with TRBD1. The CDR3 consists of 11 residues. Germline CDR1 is DFQATT and CDR2 is SNEGSKA (reference sequence). V shed 4 bases and J 12 bases; nucleotides not matched to a gene: 7. DNA of the CDR3: TGCAGTGCTACCAAACGACAGGGGAACACCTTC. This encodes CSATKRQGNTF.

This rearrangement joins TRBV29-1 to TRBJ1-3; no definite D call. This CDR3 spans 16 amino acids. The germline gives CDR1 SQVTM, CDR2 ANQGSEA. The germline V and J ends were trimmed by 4 bases and 1 base, with 17 bases remaining between them. The CDR3 reads CSVGAGPGKSGNTIYF. The CDR3 region has the DNA TGCAGCGTTGGAGCCGGTCCGGGTAAATCTGGAAACACCATATATTTT.

The gene calls are TRBV19 and TRBJ1-4; maybe TRBD1 (5 bases). Trimming cost V 3 bases and J 7 bases, with 12 bases left between them. In germline, CDR1 is LNHDA, CDR2 SQIVND (reference sequence). There are 14 residues in the CDR3. CDR3 sequence (DNA): TGTGCCAGTAGTATTAAGACAGTGGGTGAAAAACTGTTTTTT. Translation: CASSIKTVGEKLFF.

The chain employs TRBV6-2 or TRBV6-3 and TRBJ1-2, with no clear D. Germline V gene data show CDR1 as MNHEY and CDR2 as SVGEGT. CDR3 length equals 12 residues. V dropped 0 bases and J dropped 6 bases, with 5 bases sitting between them. The CDR3 loop is CASSYSSDGYTF. The CDR3, as DNA: TGTGCCAGCAGTTACTCCTCGGATGGCTACACCTTC.

The chain carries TRBV3-1 (or the pseudogene TRBV3-2) and TRBJ1-1; TRBD1 aligns across 8 bases. Unmatched junction bases numbered 6, after V lost 4 bases and J lost 8 bases. Germline V gene lookup returns CDR1 LGHDT and CDR2 YNNKEL (reference sequence). The CDR3 runs 13 residues. CDR3 bases: TGTGCCAGCAGCCGCAGACAGGGGTTGGAAGCTTTCTTT. This codes for CASSRRQGLEAFF.

The chain has TRBV9 and TRBJ2-7; TRBD1 aligns across 7 bases. This CDR3 comprises 14 residues. The V gene end was trimmed by 4 bases and the J gene end by 1 base; junction bases not matched to a gene: 5. The germline CDR1 and CDR2 sequences are SGDLS and YYNGEE. The CDR3 nucleotides are TGTGCCAGCAGCCCCCGGGACAGATCCTACGAGCAGTACTTC. It yields the protein CASSPRDRSYEQYF.

The chain joins TRBV7-2 to TRBJ2-3; TRBD2 might be the D (5 bases). Trimming left V 2 bases short and J 6 bases short, with 15 bases between. Germline V gene data show CDR1 as SGHTA and CDR2 as FQGNSA. The length of the CDR3 is 15 residues. The CDR3 region is CASSLTSGSSDTQYF. CDR3 coding DNA: TGTGCCAGCAGCTTAACATCGGGGTCTTCTGATACGCAGTATTTT.

The rearrangement joins TRBV10-3 to TRBJ1-6, with TRBD1 identical over 7 bases. Germline CDR1 and CDR2: ENHRY and SYGVKD. The ends lost 4 bases at V and 8 bases at J; junction bases unmatched: 2. The CDR3 spans 13 residues. The CDR3: CAISGQGDSPLHF. The CDR3 bases are TGTGCCATCAGTGGTCAGGGGGATTCACCCCTCCACTTT.